This T cell receptor (beta chain) originates from a study of T cell changes during pregnancy in multiple sclerosis. Losses at the gene ends were 3 bases for V and 5 bases for J; bases not matched to a gene: 3. The CDR3 has 13 residues. CDR1 and CDR2 from the germline V gene are GTSNPN and SVGIG (reference sequence). Sequencing used immunoSEQ multiplex PCR; TCRdb keeps in-frame clones, though not all of them. The sample holds about 51,000 clones, approximately 94% seen once. V gene TRBV30 combines with J gene TRBJ1-2; 10 bases fit TRBD1. This receptor was taken from a female donor with multiple sclerosis, enrolled in a pregnancy study. The sequencing here drew on CD4+ T cells from peripheral blood mononuclear cells, taken in the second trimester of pregnancy. CDR3: CAWRGDRGYGYTF. In DNA, the CDR3 is TGTGCCTGGAGAGGGGACAGGGGATATGGCTACACCTTC.